The rows below give T cell receptor beta chains drawn from one sample of a study of cytomegalovirus exposure and HLA in healthy donors. Repertoires were generated with immunoSEQ multiplex PCR, while TCRdb's copy carries only in-frame clones and drops some. The sample lists fewer than 150,000 clones; 65% to 85% were seen once. Sequenced input: PBMCs. The receptors stem from a male donor in good health and CMV-seronegative. CDR3s include the opening cysteine and the closing phenylalanine or tryptophan. The order of the fields is CDR3 protein, CDR3 DNA, clone size, J gene, V gene, D gene. D genes are given only for firm matches. Clone size, where shown, is once, few, many, or a class for clones that have expanded.

cdr3_aa: CASTLRGSLKNEQYF; cdr3_nt: TGTGCCAGCACCTTAAGGGGGAGTCTTAAAAACGAGCAGTACTTC; clone_size: .; j_call: TRBJ2-7; v_call: TRBV28; d_call: .
cdr3_aa: CASSGRGPSYEQYF; cdr3_nt: TGTGCCAGCTCAGGCAGGGGGCCCTCCTACGAGCAGTACTTC; clone_size: .; j_call: TRBJ2-7; v_call: TRBV6-1; d_call: TRBD1
cdr3_aa: CASSIQQGPSTDTQYF; cdr3_nt: TGTGCCAGTAGTATTCAACAGGGGCCCTCCACAGATACGCAGTATTTT; clone_size: .; j_call: TRBJ2-3; v_call: TRBV19; d_call: TRBD1
cdr3_aa: CASSFLPGTNYEQYF; cdr3_nt: TGTGCCAGCAGCTTCCTACCCGGGACTAACTACGAGCAGTACTTC; clone_size: .; j_call: TRBJ2-7; v_call: TRBV7-9; d_call: TRBD2
cdr3_aa: CASSSLYGGPGDTQYF; cdr3_nt: TGTGCCAGCAGCTCCCTGTACGGGGGGCCGGGGGATACGCAGTATTTT; clone_size: .; j_call: TRBJ2-3; v_call: TRBV7-9; d_call: .
cdr3_aa: CSSSLQTGDTEAFF; cdr3_nt: TGTTCCAGCAGCTTACAGACAGGGGACACTGAAGCTTTCTTT; clone_size: .; j_call: TRBJ1-1; v_call: TRBV7-9; d_call: TRBD1
cdr3_aa: CASSLGGLETQYF; cdr3_nt: TGTGCCAGCAGCTTAGGGGGGCTCGAGACCCAGTACTTC; clone_size: .; j_call: TRBJ2-5; v_call: TRBV11-2; d_call: .
cdr3_aa: CASSGTGYYEQYF; cdr3_nt: TGTGCCAGCAGCGGGACAGGGTACTACGAGCAGTACTTC; clone_size: .; j_call: TRBJ2-7; v_call: TRBV7-9; d_call: TRBD1
cdr3_aa: CASSSSGRTFDNEQFF; cdr3_nt: TGTGCCAGCAGCTCTAGCGGGAGGACCTTTGACAATGAGCAGTTCTTC; clone_size: once; j_call: TRBJ2-1; v_call: TRBV9; d_call: TRBD2
cdr3_aa: CASSATSGYYNEQFF; cdr3_nt: TGTGCCAGTAGCGCGACTAGCGGTTACTACAATGAGCAGTTCTTC; clone_size: .; j_call: TRBJ2-1; v_call: TRBV19; d_call: TRBD2
cdr3_aa: CASSNTGGYGYTF; cdr3_nt: TGTGCCAGCAGCAACACAGGGGGGTATGGCTACACCTTC; clone_size: .; j_call: TRBJ1-2; v_call: TRBV27; d_call: TRBD1
cdr3_aa: CASSDSGAWDNQPQHF; cdr3_nt: TGTGCCAGCAGTGATAGTGGGGCTTGGGACAATCAGCCCCAGCATTTT; clone_size: .; j_call: TRBJ1-5; v_call: TRBV2; d_call: .
cdr3_aa: CARSRESLSPLSTDTQYF; cdr3_nt: TGTGCCAGAAGCCGAGAGAGCCTGAGCCCCCTTAGCACAGATACGCAGTATTTT; clone_size: few; j_call: TRBJ2-3; v_call: TRBV5-3; d_call: .
cdr3_aa: CASAPGGYEQYF; cdr3_nt: TGTGCCAGTGCCCCGGGAGGCTACGAGCAGTACTTC; clone_size: .; j_call: TRBJ2-7; v_call: TRBV19; d_call: TRBD2
cdr3_aa: CASSARDREETQYF; cdr3_nt: TGTGCCAGCAGCGCCCGGGACAGGGAAGAGACCCAGTACTTC; clone_size: .; j_call: TRBJ2-5; v_call: TRBV7-9; d_call: TRBD1
cdr3_aa: CASSPNGGSSYEQYF; cdr3_nt: TGTGCCAGCAGCCCGAACGGGGGATCCAGCTACGAGCAGTACTTC; clone_size: .; j_call: TRBJ2-7; v_call: TRBV4-2; d_call: .
cdr3_aa: CASSAQGWTNEKLFF; cdr3_nt: TGTGCCAGCAGCGCACAGGGGTGGACTAATGAAAAACTGTTTTTT; clone_size: .; j_call: TRBJ1-4; v_call: TRBV7-9; d_call: TRBD1
cdr3_aa: CASSLDLLSNQPQHF; cdr3_nt: TGTGCCAGCAGCTTAGATCTCCTGAGCAATCAGCCCCAGCATTTT; clone_size: .; j_call: TRBJ1-5; v_call: TRBV11-2; d_call: .
cdr3_aa: CASSSTGFSYEQYF; cdr3_nt: TGTGCCAGCAGTTCGACGGGGTTCTCCTACGAGCAGTACTTC; clone_size: once; j_call: TRBJ2-7; v_call: TRBV28; d_call: .
cdr3_aa: CASSEVIAYEQYF; cdr3_nt: TGCGCCAGCAGTGAAGTTATAGCCTACGAGCAGTACTTC; clone_size: .; j_call: TRBJ2-7; v_call: TRBV10-1; d_call: .
cdr3_aa: CASSWGQGRTEAFF; cdr3_nt: TGTGCCAGTAGCTGGGGGCAGGGTCGGACTGAAGCTTTCTTT; clone_size: .; j_call: TRBJ1-1; v_call: TRBV19; d_call: .
cdr3_aa: CASSPTGATYEQYF; cdr3_nt: TGTGCCAGTAGTCCGACAGGGGCCACCTACGAGCAGTACTTC; clone_size: .; j_call: TRBJ2-7; v_call: TRBV19; d_call: TRBD1